The clone carrying this TCR beta chain was seen at least ten times. Its matching antigen is unknown. The data were obtained in a study of CD8 T cells in ankylosing spondylitis. From germline, CDR1 is SGHTA and CDR2 FQGNSA. V gave up 6 bases and J gave up 6 bases; unmatched junction bases: 14. The CDR3 is 17 residues long. Study findings and constraints: Several highly homologous variants formed a TCR beta motif that appeared characteristic of ankylosing spondylitis blood.

Generation of TCR beta libraries employed quantitative 5'-RACE incorporating molecular barcodes. TCRdb ran MiXCR on the 5' RACE reads and lists one entry per CDR3 protein. Of about 840,000 distinct CDR3 sequences detected, 12% appear once; the ten largest clones hold roughly 0.51%. The chain uses TRBV7-2 and TRBJ2-5, with 12 bases matching TRBD1. This clonotype was sampled from a male donor with ankylosing spondylitis. Source material: blood, either unsorted or a sorted T cell fraction (not recorded which). In DNA, the CDR3 is TGTGCCAGCAGTGGGGGCATGGGGACAGGGGGCAGGCAGACCCAGTACTTC. Translating gives CASSGGMGTGGRQTQYF.